Following are 23 T cell receptor beta chains from one sample sequenced in a study of T cells of healthy individuals. TCRdb fed the 5' RACE reads into MiXCR, producing one record per CDR3 protein. The sample contains about 96,000 distinct CDR3 sequences, 17% of which appear only once. These TCRs come from a human donor in good health.

The table lists this clonotype with a few counts. The V call is TRBV2, the J call TRBJ2-3; possibly TRBD1 for D (6 bases). From germline, CDR1 is SNHLY and CDR2 FYNNEI. The CDR3 contains 16 residues. Trimming cost V 5 bases and J 2 bases, with 17 bases left between them. The CDR3 is CASSRGTLSYTDTQYF. CDR3 sequence (DNA): TGTGCCAGCAGTAGGGGGACACTGTCTTACACAGATACGCAGTATTTT.

The J gene is TRBJ1-4, the V gene TRBV6-6; 8 nucleotides align to TRBD1. The CDR3 has 17 residues. Germline CDR1 and CDR2: MNHNY and SVGAGI (reference sequence). Trimming removed 6 bases from V and 5 bases from J; junction bases left unmatched: 14. The CDR3 sequence: CASRTDRGGGQNEKLFF. The CDR3 DNA sequence: TGTGCCAGCAGAACCGACAGGGGAGGAGGTCAAAATGAAAAACTGTTTTTT.

The genes are TRBV5-1 and TRBJ1-6; D perhaps matches TRBD1 (5 bases). CDR1 is SGHRS, CDR2 YFSETQ, per germline. This CDR3 is 15 amino acids long. The V end lost 5 bases, the J end lost 0 bases, and 9 bases lay between the germline ends. The CDR3 loop reads CASRTDHSYNSPLHF. CDR3 in DNA: TGCGCCAGCAGGACAGATCACTCCTATAATTCACCCCTCCACTTT.

The gene calls are TRBV19 and TRBJ2-1; D not resolved. Trimming removed 7 bases from V and 9 bases from J, with 16 bases in between. Germline CDR1 reads LNHDA; CDR2 reads SQIVND (reference sequence). CDR3 length: 13 residues. CDR3 loop: CASTTQLFGEQFF. For the CDR3, the DNA is TGTGCCAGTACAACGCAACTGTTCGGTGAGCAGTTCTTC.

This clonotype was counted a few times. This chain uses TRBV5-4 with TRBJ2-7; D is unclear. V lost 3 bases, J lost 3 bases, and 10 bases lay in between. This CDR3 is 13 amino acids long. CDR1 is SGHNT, CDR2 YYREEE, per germline (reference sequence). The CDR3 spells CASSCFRNYEQYF. Here the CDR3 DNA reads TGTGCCAGCAGCTGTTTCAGAAACTACGAGCAGTACTTC.

This clonotype appeared many times. V gene TRBV12-3 or TRBV12-4 combines with J gene TRBJ2-1; 12 nucleotides align to TRBD2. The trim removed 8 bases at V and 7 bases at J, leaving 15 bases unmatched. CDR3 length: 17 amino acids. The chain's CDR3 is CASGLGTAGTSGNEQFF. DNA of the CDR3: TGTGCCAGCGGACTTGGGACAGCCGGGACTAGCGGGAATGAGCAGTTCTTC.

In its sample, this clonotype was seen many times. The chain uses TRBV5-4 and TRBJ2-1; 7 positions match TRBD2. Germline V gene data show CDR1 as SGHNT and CDR2 as YYREEE (reference sequence). J lost 12 bases, V lost 4 bases, and 22 bases had no gene match. The CDR3 is 17 residues long. The CDR3 DNA is TGTGCCAGCAGCATGGACCCGGGACTACCTAAAACATCAGGGCAGTTCTTC. It encodes CASSMDPGLPKTSGQFF.

This chain links TRBV14 with TRBJ2-1; 8 bases are a match to TRBD2. V lost 4 bases, J lost 1 base, and 3 bases stayed unmatched. CDR3 size: 15 residues. CDR1 is SGHDN and CDR2 is FVKESK in the germline V gene. As DNA, the CDR3 is TGTGCCAGCAGCCTTACTAGCGGATCCTACAATGAGCAGTTCTTC. Amino acids: CASSLTSGSYNEQFF.

This clonotype was counted only a few times. The CDR3: CASSSRSTSGGSSYNEQFF. CDR3 bases: TGTGCCAGCAGTTCACGATCTACCAGCGGGGGGAGCTCCTACAATGAGCAGTTCTTC. This chain connects TRBV6-2 or TRBV6-3 to TRBJ2-1; the match to TRBD2 covers 9 bases. CDR3 length equals 19 residues. Losses at the gene ends were 4 bases for V and 0 bases for J; bases not matched to a gene: 13. In germline, CDR1 is MNHEY, CDR2 SVGEGT.

This clonotype was recorded once. The rearrangement uses TRBV7-2 and TRBJ2-2; 9 nucleotides line up with TRBD1. The CDR3 has 15 residues. The J segment lost 7 bases and the V segment lost 4 bases, leaving 7 bases of the junction unmatched. Germline V CDR1 and CDR2: SGHTA, FQGNSA. This CDR3 reads CASSSGQGLDGELFF. CDR3 coding DNA: TGTGCCAGCAGCTCGGGACAGGGCCTTGACGGGGAGCTGTTTTTT.

This clonotype has a count of ten or more. The genes are TRBV28 and TRBJ1-5; TRBD1 might be the D (6 bases). Trimming pared 4 bases from V and 4 bases from J, leaving 11 bases between. In germline, CDR1 is MDHEN, CDR2 SYDVKM. The CDR3 length is 14 residues. The CDR3 sequence: CASSSTGYNQPQHF. For the CDR3, the DNA is TGTGCCAGCAGTTCGACAGGTTATAATCAGCCCCAGCATTTT.

This clonotype was counted many times. The V call is TRBV20-1, the J call TRBJ2-7, with D unresolved. This CDR3 spans 14 amino acids. Germline V CDR1 and CDR2: DFQATT, SNEGSKA (reference sequence). V was trimmed by 0 bases and J by 5 bases, leaving 14 bases between them. This CDR3 reads CSARDPKKVHEQYF. The CDR3 DNA follows: TGCAGTGCTAGAGATCCTAAGAAGGTCCACGAGCAGTACTTC.

This clonotype was recorded a few times. The J gene is TRBJ2-4, the V gene TRBV20-1, with D maybe TRBD2 (6 bases). The CDR3 extends over 15 amino acids. The germline CDR1 and CDR2 sequences are DFQATT and SNEGSKA (reference sequence). The V end lost 0 bases, the J end lost 6 bases, and 15 bases lay between the germline ends. The CDR3 DNA reads as TGCAGTGCTAGAGAACCCGGGCCCGGGAGAAACATTCAGTACTTC. Protein product: CSAREPGPGRNIQYF.

The rearrangement uses TRBV15 and TRBJ2-1, with 7 bases identical to TRBD1. The germline V gene has CDR1 LNHNV and CDR2 YYDKDF (reference sequence). The junction had 11 bases not matched to a gene; V was cut back by 3 bases and J by 15 bases. CDR3 length: 13 amino acids. CDR3 DNA sequence: TGTGCCACCAGCAGTTTTCACAGGGGTGATCCGTTCTTC. Residues: CATSSFHRGDPFF.

This clonotype was seen at least ten times. The chain recombines TRBV7-2 with TRBJ1-4; D unclear. Trimming left V 5 bases short and J 13 bases short, with 17 bases between. The CDR3 is made up of 13 amino acids. Germline values: CDR1 SGHTA, CDR2 FQGNSA. CDR3 coding DNA: TGTGCCAGCAGCCCAGCGCGACAAGGGTTACTGTTTTTT. Protein sequence: CASSPARQGLLFF.

The chain has TRBV29-1 and TRBJ2-1; 8 bases are a match to TRBD2. Germline V gives CDR1 SQVTM, CDR2 ANQGSEA. The CDR3 loop spans 14 amino acids. CDR3 sequence reads: CSARGLAGYNEQFF. In DNA form, the CDR3 reads TGCAGTGCACGGGGTCTAGCGGGTTACAATGAGCAGTTCTTC.

This clonotype was seen once. The rearrangement uses TRBV12-3 or TRBV12-4 and TRBJ2-2; no clear D gene. There are 14 residues in the CDR3. Trimming took 5 bases from V and 2 from J, leaving 9 bases between them. CDR3 in amino acids: CASSPTENTGELFF. As DNA, the CDR3 is TGTGCCAGCAGTCCAACAGAAAACACCGGGGAGCTGTTTTTT.

The chain links TRBV10-3 to TRBJ1-1; 8 bases map to TRBD1. Germline assignment: CDR1 ENHRY and CDR2 SYGVKD. Trimming cost V 5 bases and J 3 bases; bases outside gene matches: 5. The CDR3 covers 14 residues. The CDR3 is CAISPSTGDTEAFF. The CDR3 nucleotides read TGTGCCATCAGTCCATCGACAGGGGACACTGAAGCTTTCTTT.

This clonotype was counted between two and nine times. J is TRBJ1-5 and V is TRBV12-3 or TRBV12-4; D remains unclear. This CDR3 spans 12 amino acids. Trimming pared 5 bases from V and 7 bases from J, leaving 9 bases between. The chain's CDR3 is CASSLKEQPQHF. CDR3 nucleotides: TGTGCCAGCAGTCTAAAGGAACAGCCCCAGCATTTT.

This clonotype was detected ten times or more. This chain uses TRBV12-3 or TRBV12-4 with TRBJ1-4; tentative D call: TRBD1 (5 bases). V was clipped by 6 bases and J by 5 bases, with 16 bases between them. The CDR3 has 15 residues. The CDR3: CASRSREILNEKLFF. The CDR3 coding sequence is TGTGCCAGCAGAAGCAGGGAGATACTAAATGAAAAACTGTTTTTT.

The table lists this clonotype with a few counts. The chain is built from TRBV7-2 and TRBJ2-5; D is tentatively TRBD1 or TRBD2 (6 bases each). V lost 5 bases, J lost 4 bases, and 17 bases lay in between. The CDR3 length is 15 residues. Germline values: CDR1 SGHTA, CDR2 FQGNSA. CDR3 loop: CASSPRGGIGETQYF. The CDR3, as DNA: TGTGCCAGCAGCCCAAGAGGGGGGATCGGAGAGACCCAGTACTTC.

This rearrangement joins TRBV5-1 to TRBJ2-1, with 15 bases lining up with TRBD2. The CDR3 covers 15 residues. The germline V gene encodes CDR1 SGHRS and CDR2 YFSETQ. The ends lost 4 bases at V and 7 bases at J; junction bases unmatched: 3. CDR3 sequence reads: CASSRTSGRGNEQFF. CDR3 sequence (DNA): TGCGCCAGCAGCAGGACTAGCGGGAGGGGGAATGAGCAGTTCTTC. Variable domain in full (rest from reference TRBV5-1 and TRBJ2-1): KAGVTQTPRYLIKTRGQQVTLSCSPISGHRSVSWYQQTPGQGLQFLFEYFSETQRNKGNFPGRFSGRQFSNSRSEMNVSTLELGDSALYLCASSRTSGRGNEQFFGPGTRLTVL.

This chain uses TRBV6-4 with TRBJ2-1; the D gene could be TRBD1 or TRBD2 (6 bases each). The germline gives CDR1 MRHNA, CDR2 SNTAGT. Between the trimmed V and J ends, which lost 3 bases and 9 bases, there was a span of 27 bases. The CDR3 contains 18 residues. CDR3 residues: CASSENKEGGDEIGEQFF. CDR3 in DNA: TGTGCCAGCAGTGAAAATAAGGAGGGGGGAGATGAGATCGGTGAGCAGTTCTTC.